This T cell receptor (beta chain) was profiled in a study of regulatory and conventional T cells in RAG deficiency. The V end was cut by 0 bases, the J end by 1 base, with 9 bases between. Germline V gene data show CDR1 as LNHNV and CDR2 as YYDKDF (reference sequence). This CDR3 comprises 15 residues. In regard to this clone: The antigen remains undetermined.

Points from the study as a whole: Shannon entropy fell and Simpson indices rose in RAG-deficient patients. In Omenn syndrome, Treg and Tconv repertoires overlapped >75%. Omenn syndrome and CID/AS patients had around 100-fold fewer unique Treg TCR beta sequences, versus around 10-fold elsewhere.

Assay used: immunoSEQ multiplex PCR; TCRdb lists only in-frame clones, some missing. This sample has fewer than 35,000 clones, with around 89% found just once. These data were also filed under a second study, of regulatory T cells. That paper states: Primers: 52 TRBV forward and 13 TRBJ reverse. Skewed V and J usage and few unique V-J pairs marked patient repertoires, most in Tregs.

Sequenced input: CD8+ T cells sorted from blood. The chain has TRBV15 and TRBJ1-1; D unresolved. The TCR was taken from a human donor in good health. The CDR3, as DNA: TGTGCCACCAGCAGAGATAGTTCTGGGAACACTGAAGCTTTCTTT. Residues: CATSRDSSGNTEAFF.